What follows are 24 T cell receptor beta chains derived from one specimen sequenced in a study of blood T cell repertoires in COVID-19. Measured with immunoSEQ multiplex PCR; TCRdb has only the in-frame clones, and not every one. Among some 150,000 clones listed, 85% to 90% were seen once. The material sequenced was peripheral blood. These receptors came from a woman aged 45-65 years with active or convalescent COVID-19.

CDR3 coding DNA: TGTGCCTGGAGCCGGACAGGGTATAACGAGCAGTACTTC. It specifies CAWSRTGYNEQYF. The chain is built from TRBV30 and TRBJ2-7; 8 nucleotides match TRBD1. V was pared by 3 bases and J by 5 bases, with 6 bases of the junction left unmatched. CDR1 and CDR2 (germline): GTSNPN, SVGIG (reference sequence). The CDR3 runs 13 residues.

J is TRBJ2-3 and V is TRBV7-8; D is uncertain. The CDR3 extends over 12 amino acids. The V gene's germline CDR1 is SGHVS and CDR2 FQNEAQ. Trimming removed 5 bases from V and 9 bases from J, with 12 bases in between. The CDR3 sequence: CASSPGSNTQYF. For the CDR3, the DNA is TGTGCCAGCAGCCCCGGTTCGAACACGCAGTATTTT.

This chain connects TRBV6-6 to TRBJ2-2; tentative D call: TRBD2 (5 bases). Germline CDR1 is MNHNY and CDR2 is SVGAGI (reference sequence). The CDR3 length is 13 residues. V dropped 2 bases and J dropped 9 bases, with 10 bases sitting between them. The CDR3 region has the DNA TGTGCCAGCAGTTACGGCGAGGGAAGGGAGCTGTTTTTT. This sequence encodes CASSYGEGRELFF.

This chain connects TRBV15 to TRBJ1-1; TRBD1 might be the D (5 bases). Trimming cost V 0 bases and J 1 base, with 12 bases left between them. Germline-derived CDR1 and CDR2 are LNHNV and YYDKDF (reference sequence). The CDR3 runs 16 residues. The CDR3 loop reads CATSRERTGWNTEAFF. In DNA, the CDR3 is TGTGCCACCAGCAGAGAACGAACAGGCTGGAACACTGAAGCTTTCTTT.

This chain uses TRBV27 with TRBJ1-5, with 11 bases identical to TRBD1. With V trimmed by 6 bases and J by 9 bases, 10 bases remained unmatched. The CDR3 loop spans 15 amino acids. The germline gives CDR1 MNHEY, CDR2 SMNVEV (reference sequence). DNA for the CDR3: TGTGCCAGCAGCCTAGGACAGGGGGCCTCGTGGCCCCAGCATTTT. Amino acids: CASSLGQGASWPQHF.

The table lists this clone with a count of one. The CDR3 bases are TGTGCCTGGAGTGTCGAGGGAGGCGGGGAGCTGTTTTTT. It is translated as CAWSVEGGGELFF. The J gene is TRBJ2-2, the V gene TRBV30; D is perhaps TRBD2 (6 bases). Trimming took 0 bases from V and 7 from J, leaving 9 bases between them. CDR1 is GTSNPN, CDR2 SVGIG, per germline (reference sequence). CDR3 length: 13 residues.

V usage is TRBV3-1 (or the pseudogene TRBV3-2) and J usage is TRBJ1-5; TRBD1 matches 12 bases. Per the germline V gene, CDR1 is LGHDT and CDR2 is YNNKEL (reference sequence). This CDR3 is built from 18 residues. V was pared by 5 bases and J by 3 bases, with 11 bases of the junction left unmatched. Written as DNA, the CDR3 is TGTGCCAGCAGCACCCGGGACAGGGGGCCTTATCTCAATCAGCCCCAGCATTTT. Translated, it gives CASSTRDRGPYLNQPQHF.

This chain uses TRBV4-1 with TRBJ1-2, with D perhaps TRBD1 (5 bases). This CDR3 contains 13 residues. Germline CDR1 is MGHRA and CDR2 is YSYEKL. Trimming cost V 4 bases and J 4 bases, with 10 bases left between them. This CDR3 is CASSPGGLYGYTF. The DNA of the CDR3 is TGCGCCAGCAGCCCGGGGGGTCTCTATGGCTACACCTTC.

The chain is built from TRBV18 and TRBJ2-7, with TRBD1 matching over 8 bases. Germline V gene lookup returns CDR1 KGHSH and CDR2 LQKENI. V gave up 5 bases and J gave up 8 bases; unmatched junction bases: 5. The length of the CDR3 is 12 residues. The CDR3 here is CASSTRTGQQYF. In DNA form, the CDR3 reads TGTGCCAGCTCAACTAGGACAGGGCAGCAGTACTTC.

Points on this clone: This sample includes further DNA sequences coding for the same CDR3. The chain joins TRBV20-1 to TRBJ1-2, with D perhaps TRBD1 (5 bases). The CDR3 spans 10 residues. Trimming stripped 6 bases from V and 7 bases from J, with 9 bases between. Per germline, CDR1 DFQATT and CDR2 SNEGSKA (reference sequence). The CDR3 reads CSAGGGGYTF. Written as DNA, the CDR3 is TGCAGTGCCGGGGGGGGTGGCTACACCTTC.

The chain combines TRBV5-1 with TRBJ2-5, with 12 bases identical to TRBD2. Germline-derived CDR1 and CDR2 are SGHRS and YFSETQ. CDR3 size: 18 residues. The V and J ends lost 4 bases and 4 bases, in that order; junction bases with no gene match: 14. The chain's CDR3 is CASSSWTSGTPSRETQYF. For the CDR3, the DNA is TGCGCCAGCAGCAGCTGGACTAGCGGGACCCCAAGTCGAGAGACCCAGTACTTC.

This chain links TRBV11-3 with TRBJ1-6; 7 bases line up with TRBD1. The CDR3 loop spans 20 amino acids. Trimming at V came to 3 bases and at J to 1 base, leaving 15 bases not matched to a gene. Germline V gives CDR1 SGHNT, CDR2 YENEEA. The CDR3 here is CASSLSPPDRTLSYNSPLHF. The DNA of the CDR3 is TGTGCCAGCAGCTTGTCACCGCCGGACAGGACGCTATCCTATAATTCACCCCTCCACTTT.

The J gene is TRBJ2-7, the V gene TRBV27, with 9 bases that match TRBD2. The CDR3 consists of 20 residues. Trimming at V came to 3 bases and at J to 5 bases, leaving 23 bases not matched to a gene. CDR1 is MNHEY, CDR2 SMNVEV, per germline (reference sequence). The CDR3 is CASSFKRASGTPFGLHEQYF. The CDR3 region has the DNA TGTGCCAGCAGTTTTAAGAGGGCTAGCGGGACCCCCTTCGGGTTACACGAGCAGTACTTC.

The CDR3 sequence is CASSLYGDRVDQPQHF. In nucleotides, the CDR3 is TGTGCCAGCAGTTTATACGGGGACAGGGTGGATCAGCCCCAGCATTTT. This chain links TRBV28 with TRBJ1-5; 9 nucleotides line up with TRBD1. The CDR3 consists of 16 residues. V trimming: 1 base; J trimming: 5 bases; junction bases outside the gene matches: 6. Germline V gives CDR1 MDHEN, CDR2 SYDVKM.

The chain links TRBV29-1 to TRBJ1-1; 9 positions agree with TRBD1. The CDR3 consists of 14 residues. V gave up 5 bases and J gave up 4 bases; unmatched junction bases: 8. Germline-derived CDR1 and CDR2 are SQVTM and ANQGSEA. Here the CDR3 DNA reads TGCAGCGTTCAGGGGGGGACAGGGACCACTGAAGCTTTCTTT. Protein: CSVQGGTGTTEAFF.

Notes on this clone: At the DNA level, this CDR3 is encoded by other sequences in the same sample as well. The chain employs TRBV19 and TRBJ1-1; D is ambiguous. Trimming took 5 bases from V and 0 from J, leaving 7 bases between them. The CDR3 runs to 13 residues. CDR1 is LNHDA, CDR2 SQIVND, per germline (reference sequence). The CDR3 nucleotides read TGTGCCAGTAGTGCAACAGTGAACACTGAAGCTTTCTTT. Residues: CASSATVNTEAFF.

This sequence joins TRBV19 and TRBJ2-1; tentative D call: TRBD2 (5 bases). The V end was cut by 7 bases, the J end by 0 bases, with 19 bases between. The CDR3 spans 17 residues. Germline-derived CDR1 and CDR2 are LNHDA and SQIVND (reference sequence). The CDR3 spells CASTVTIVPSSYNEQFF. Written as DNA, the CDR3 is TGTGCCAGTACCGTGACTATTGTCCCTAGCTCCTACAATGAGCAGTTCTTC.

This chain connects TRBV4-1 to TRBJ1-2, with a possible D match to TRBD1 (5 bases). The germline CDR1 and CDR2 sequences are MGHRA and YSYEKL. This CDR3 spans 14 amino acids. Trimming left V 1 base short and J 2 bases short, with 8 bases between. The CDR3 region is CASSQGSGNYGYTF. DNA of the CDR3: TGCGCCAGCAGCCAAGGTTCAGGGAACTATGGCTACACCTTC.

The genes are TRBV6-5 and TRBJ2-2; 9 positions agree with TRBD1. The CDR3 consists of 14 residues. Germline CDR1 reads MNHEY; CDR2 reads SVGAGI. Trimming took 10 bases from V and 1 from J; bases not matched to a gene: 4. CDR3 bases: TGTGCCACGACAGGGGGGATGAACACCGGGGAGCTGTTTTTT. This codes for CATTGGMNTGELFF.

The chain couples TRBV6-5 to TRBJ1-6; a possible D gene is TRBD1 (6 bases). The CDR3 totals 15 residues. V lost 7 bases and J lost 7, with 17 bases in between. CDR1 and CDR2 (germline): MNHEY, SVGAGI. CDR3 DNA: TGTGCCAGCACCCTTCCCGACAGGCGCAATTCACCCCTCCACTTT. Its protein is CASTLPDRRNSPLHF.

This sequence joins TRBV5-1 and TRBJ1-1; 11 positions agree with TRBD1. Trimming removed 5 bases from V and 5 bases from J; junction bases left unmatched: 5. Per germline, CDR1 SGHRS and CDR2 YFSETQ. The CDR3 totals 14 residues. The DNA for the CDR3 is TGCGCCAGCAGAGGACAGGGGGCGCGGACTGAAGCTTTCTTT. It encodes CASRGQGARTEAFF.

The CDR3 coding sequence is TGTGCCAGCAGCCAAGATTCCAGCAACCCTAGAATCATGAACACTGAAGCTTTCTTT. Amino acids: CASSQDSSNPRIMNTEAFF. The rearrangement uses TRBV4-2 and TRBJ1-1, with D uncertain. The V and J ends lost 0 bases and 0 bases respectively, with 20 bases between them. CDR1 and CDR2 from the germline V gene are LGHNA and YNFKEQ. CDR3 length: 19 residues.

The rearrangement uses TRBV27 and TRBJ2-5; tentatively, D is TRBD2 (5 bases). This CDR3 contains 15 residues. V was shortened by 1 base and J by 5 bases, with 14 bases between the two germline ends. In germline, CDR1 is MNHEY, CDR2 SMNVEV (reference sequence). The CDR3 region has the DNA TGTGCCAGCAGTTTATATCTGGGAGAATGGGAGACCCAGTACTTC. It specifies CASSLYLGEWETQYF.

CDR3 DNA sequence: TGTGCCAGCAGCCAAGTAGGCGGTGTTAGCAATCAGCCCCAGCATTTT. As protein: CASSQVGGVSNQPQHF. This sequence joins TRBV14 and TRBJ1-5; D not certain. V was shortened by 1 base and J by 0 bases, with 10 bases between the two germline ends. CDR3 length: 16 amino acids. Germline loops: CDR1 SGHDN, CDR2 FVKESK.